This TCR beta chain is from a study of blood T cell repertoires in COVID-19. Study-wide background: Material from acute and convalescent COVID-19 was sourced from the United States, Italy and Spain.

All enrollees were about 18 to 90 years old and from approximately 25 US areas. There are 17 residues in the CDR3. V was clipped by 5 bases and J by 2 bases; unmatched bases: 6. CDR1 and CDR2 from the germline V gene are LGHDT and YNNKEL (reference sequence). Profiled with immunoSEQ multiplex PCR; TCRdb holds only in-frame clones, not every one. The sample lists roughly 250,000 clones; 86% were seen once. Sequencing was carried out using PBMCs or T cells enriched from blood (not recorded which). This TCR was sampled from a woman in her thirties or forties with acute COVID-19. This rearrangement joins TRBV3-1 (or the pseudogene TRBV3-2) to TRBJ2-2, with TRBD2 identical over 12 bases. The CDR3 protein is CASSKTSGRGNTGELFF. The CDR3 nucleotides read TGTGCCAGCAGCAAGACTAGCGGGAGAGGAAACACCGGGGAGCTGTTTTTT.